This TCR beta chain was sequenced for a study of regulatory T cells in long-lasting Graves disease. V was pared by 4 bases and J by 4 bases, with 3 bases of the junction left unmatched. CDR3 length: 14 amino acids. The germline V gene has CDR1 SEHNR and CDR2 FQNEAQ (reference sequence). Time point of the sample: newly diagnosed GD, antithyroid drugs for less than 3 months. PBMC RNA was the source of the TCR library. In building TCR beta libraries, iRepertoire HTBI primers were used together with Arm-PCR of CDR3 regions. TCRdb reanalysed the multiplex PCR reads using MiXCR and keeps one entry per CDR3 protein. The table has about 560,000 distinct CDR3 sequences, 15% to 20% seen once. There are many counts of this clonotype. The data also belong to a second study, concerning T cells in Graves' hyperthyroidism and ophthalmopathy. This second study notes: Across 18 months, stable Graves' hyperthyroidism was marked by no progression to ophthalmopathy.

The rearrangement uses TRBV7-9 and TRBJ2-7; 11 positions agree with TRBD2. The material was peripheral blood mononuclear cells (PBMCs), obtained at new diagnosis, from a patient treated with antithyroid drugs. This receptor was obtained from a man in his late teens or twenties with Graves disease. The CDR3 protein is CASSWTSGFYEQYF. For the CDR3, the DNA is TGTGCCAGCAGCTGGACTAGCGGGTTTTACGAGCAGTACTTC.